This T cell receptor beta chain derives from a study of tumor-infiltrating lymphocytes in primary liver carcinoma. Study in general: Patients comprised men and women whose ages fell between 30 and 69 years.

With a constant-region primer, TCR beta cDNA was made from approximately 450 ng of total RNA. Slightly modified ARM-PCR, run as three nested multiplex PCR rounds, produced the TCR beta libraries. The two initial PCR rounds, around 11 cycles each, used TRBV1-TRBV30 forward and C-beta reverse primers. From the multiplex PCR reads, TCRdb called clonotypes with MiXCR, one entry per CDR3 protein. The sample comprises roughly 120,000 distinct CDR3 sequences, around 60% of which are singletons, and approximately 9.9% rests with the top ten. From germline, CDR1 is SGHAT and CDR2 FQDESV (reference sequence). There are 15 residues in the CDR3. The ends were cut back, 5 bases at V and 0 bases at J, with 11 bases in the middle. This clonotype was seen ten or more times. Between roughly 17 and 30 mg of unsorted bulk tissue served as the source from which RNA and DNA were co-extracted. Surgeons treated the primary liver carcinoma of the patients by surgical resection. Chronic HBV infection was present in the patients, who were treatment-naive.

The sequenced sample was liver tumor tissue from sampling region 1. Described subset: tumor region T1, superior pole. The chain has TRBV11-1 and TRBJ2-4; D might be TRBD2 (5 bases). The source of this sequence is a woman aged 60-70 years with primary liver carcinoma and hepatitis B virus infection. CDR3 region: CASSPDWAAKNIQYF. CDR3 nucleotide sequence: TGTGCCAGCAGCCCGGACTGGGCAGCCAAAAACATTCAGTACTTC. The full variable domain, in which reference TRBV11-1 and TRBJ2-4 provide the parts outside the CDR3, is EAEVAQSPRYKITEKSQAVAFWCDPISGHATLYWYRQILGQGPELLVQFQDESVVDDSQLPKDRFSAERLKGVDSTLKIQPAELGDSAMYLCASSPDWAAKNIQYFGAGTRLSVL.